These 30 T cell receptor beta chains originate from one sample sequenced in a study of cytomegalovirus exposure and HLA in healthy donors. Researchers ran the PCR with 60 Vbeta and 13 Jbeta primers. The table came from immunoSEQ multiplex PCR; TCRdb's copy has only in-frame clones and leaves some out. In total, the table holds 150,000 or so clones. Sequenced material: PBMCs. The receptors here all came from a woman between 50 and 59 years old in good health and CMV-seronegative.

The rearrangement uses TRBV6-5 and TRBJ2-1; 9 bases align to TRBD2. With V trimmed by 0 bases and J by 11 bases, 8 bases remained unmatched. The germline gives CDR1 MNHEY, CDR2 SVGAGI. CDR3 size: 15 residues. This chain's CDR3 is CASSYSGLARIKQFF. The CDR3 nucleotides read TGTGCCAGCAGTTACTCAGGACTAGCGAGAATTAAGCAGTTCTTC.

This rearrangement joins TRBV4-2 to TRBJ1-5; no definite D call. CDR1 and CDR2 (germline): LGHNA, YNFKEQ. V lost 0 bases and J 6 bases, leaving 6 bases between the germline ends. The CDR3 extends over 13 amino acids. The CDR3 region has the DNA TGTGCCAGCAGCCAAGATGCGGTTCAGCCCCAGCATTTT. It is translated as CASSQDAVQPQHF.

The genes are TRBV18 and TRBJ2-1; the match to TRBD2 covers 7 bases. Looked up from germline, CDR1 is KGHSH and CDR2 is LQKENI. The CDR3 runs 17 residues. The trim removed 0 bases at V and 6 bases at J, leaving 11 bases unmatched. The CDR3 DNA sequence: TGTGCCAGCTCACCACCCCTTCGGGGAGGGCCCACCAATGAGCAGTTCTTC. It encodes CASSPPLRGGPTNEQFF.

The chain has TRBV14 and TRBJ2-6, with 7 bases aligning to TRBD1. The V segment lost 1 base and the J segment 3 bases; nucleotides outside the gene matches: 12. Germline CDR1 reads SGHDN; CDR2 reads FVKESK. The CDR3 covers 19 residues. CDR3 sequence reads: CASSQVYTPRGFGANVLTF. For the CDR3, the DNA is TGTGCCAGCAGCCAAGTCTACACACCCAGGGGGTTTGGGGCCAACGTCCTGACTTTC.

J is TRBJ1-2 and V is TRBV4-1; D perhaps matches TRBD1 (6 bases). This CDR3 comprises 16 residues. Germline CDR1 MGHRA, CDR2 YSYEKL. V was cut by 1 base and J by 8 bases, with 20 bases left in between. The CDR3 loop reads CASSQVRDHRVGGYTF. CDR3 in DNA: TGCGCCAGCAGCCAAGTTAGAGACCACAGGGTAGGAGGCTACACCTTC.

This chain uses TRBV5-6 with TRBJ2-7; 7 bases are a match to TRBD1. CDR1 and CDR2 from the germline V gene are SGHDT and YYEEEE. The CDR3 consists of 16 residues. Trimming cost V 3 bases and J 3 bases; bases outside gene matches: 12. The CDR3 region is CASSSQRQGLFYEQYF. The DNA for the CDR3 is TGTGCCAGCAGCTCACAACGACAGGGTTTGTTCTACGAGCAGTACTTC.

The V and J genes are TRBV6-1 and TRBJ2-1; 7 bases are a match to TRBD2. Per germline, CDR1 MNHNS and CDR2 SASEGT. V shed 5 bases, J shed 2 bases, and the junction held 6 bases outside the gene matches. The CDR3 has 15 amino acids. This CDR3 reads CASSILATTYNEQFF. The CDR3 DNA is TGTGCCAGCAGTATACTAGCGACTACCTACAATGAGCAGTTCTTC.

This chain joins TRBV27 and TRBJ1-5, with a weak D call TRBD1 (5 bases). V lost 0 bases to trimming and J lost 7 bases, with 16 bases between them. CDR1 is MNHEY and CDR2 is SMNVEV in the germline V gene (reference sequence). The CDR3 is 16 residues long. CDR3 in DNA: TGTGCCAGCAGTTTATCGGGGGAGGGGCAGGGCCAGCCCCAGCATTTT. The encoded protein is CASSLSGEGQGQPQHF.

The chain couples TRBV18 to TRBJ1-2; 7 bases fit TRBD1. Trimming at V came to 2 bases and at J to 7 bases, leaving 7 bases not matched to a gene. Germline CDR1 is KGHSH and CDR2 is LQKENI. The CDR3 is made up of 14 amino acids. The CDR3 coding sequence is TGTGCCAGCTCACCAGACAGGGCTAACAGTGGCTACACCTTC. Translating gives CASSPDRANSGYTF.

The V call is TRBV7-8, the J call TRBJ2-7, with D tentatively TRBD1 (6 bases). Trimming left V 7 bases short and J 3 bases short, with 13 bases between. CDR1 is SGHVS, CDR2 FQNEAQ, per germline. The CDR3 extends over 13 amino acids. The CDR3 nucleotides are TGTGCCAGCACCAGGCGCAGGGGCTACGAGCAGTACTTC. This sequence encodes CASTRRRGYEQYF.

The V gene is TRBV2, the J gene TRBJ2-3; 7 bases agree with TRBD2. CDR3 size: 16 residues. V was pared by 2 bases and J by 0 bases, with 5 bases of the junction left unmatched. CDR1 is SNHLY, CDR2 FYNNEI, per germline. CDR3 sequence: CASSEHGRLSTDTQYF. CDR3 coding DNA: TGTGCCAGCAGTGAACACGGGAGGTTGAGCACAGATACGCAGTATTTT.

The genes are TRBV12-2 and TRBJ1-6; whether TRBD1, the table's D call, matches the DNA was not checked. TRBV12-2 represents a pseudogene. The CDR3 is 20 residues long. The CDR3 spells CASRLAGPGTGSDGNSPLHF. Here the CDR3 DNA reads TGTGCAAGTCGCTTAGCCGGACCCGGGACAGGGTCGGACGGTAATTCACCCCTCCACTTT.

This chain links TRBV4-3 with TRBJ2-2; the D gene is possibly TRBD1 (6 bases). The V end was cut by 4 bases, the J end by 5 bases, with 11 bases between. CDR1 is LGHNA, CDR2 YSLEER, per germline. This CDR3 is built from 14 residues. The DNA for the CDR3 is TGCGCCAGCAGCCCGTTCACAGGGACCGGGGAGCTGTTTTTT. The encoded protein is CASSPFTGTGELFF.

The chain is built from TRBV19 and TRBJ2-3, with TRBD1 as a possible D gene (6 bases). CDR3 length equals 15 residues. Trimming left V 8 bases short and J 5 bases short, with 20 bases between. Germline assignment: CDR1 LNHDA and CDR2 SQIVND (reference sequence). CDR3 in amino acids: CASSRQVLGEDTQYF. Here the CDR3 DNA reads TGTGCCAGTTCCCGACAGGTCCTGGGGGAAGATACGCAGTATTTT.

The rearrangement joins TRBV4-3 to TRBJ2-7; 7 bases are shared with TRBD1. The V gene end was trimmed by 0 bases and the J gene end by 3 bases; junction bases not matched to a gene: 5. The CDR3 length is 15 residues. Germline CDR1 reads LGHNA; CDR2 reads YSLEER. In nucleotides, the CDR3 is TGCGCCAGCAGCCAAGATTCCGACAGGGTCTACGAGCAGTACTTC. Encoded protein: CASSQDSDRVYEQYF.

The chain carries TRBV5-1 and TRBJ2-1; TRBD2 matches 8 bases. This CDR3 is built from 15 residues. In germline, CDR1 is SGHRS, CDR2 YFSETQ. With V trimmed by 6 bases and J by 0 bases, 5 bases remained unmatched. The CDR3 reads CASTPLADSYNEQFF. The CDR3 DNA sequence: TGCGCCAGCACACCACTAGCGGACTCCTACAATGAGCAGTTCTTC.

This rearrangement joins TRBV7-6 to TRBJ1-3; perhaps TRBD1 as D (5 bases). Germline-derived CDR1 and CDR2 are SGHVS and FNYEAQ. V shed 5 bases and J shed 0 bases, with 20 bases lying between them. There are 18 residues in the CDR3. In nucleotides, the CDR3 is TGTGCCAGCAGCGACCGGATGGACACTACCTACTCTGGAAACACCATATATTTT. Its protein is CASSDRMDTTYSGNTIYF.

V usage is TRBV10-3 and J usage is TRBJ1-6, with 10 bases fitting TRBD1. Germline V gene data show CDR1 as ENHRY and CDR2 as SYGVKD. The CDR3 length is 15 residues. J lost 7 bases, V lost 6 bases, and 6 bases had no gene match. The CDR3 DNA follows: TGTGCCATCAGGGAGGACAGGGGGGCGAATTCACCCCTCCACTTT. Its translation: CAIREDRGANSPLHF.

In DNA, the CDR3 is TGTGCCTGGAGTGTAAAAGCGGGGGGGGACACCGGGGAGCTGTTTTTT. Translated: CAWSVKAGGDTGELFF. The genes are TRBV30 and TRBJ2-2, with TRBD2 matching 10 bases. V was clipped by 0 bases and J by 3 bases; unmatched bases: 4. Germline lookup yields CDR1 GTSNPN and CDR2 SVGIG (reference sequence). The CDR3 contains 16 residues.

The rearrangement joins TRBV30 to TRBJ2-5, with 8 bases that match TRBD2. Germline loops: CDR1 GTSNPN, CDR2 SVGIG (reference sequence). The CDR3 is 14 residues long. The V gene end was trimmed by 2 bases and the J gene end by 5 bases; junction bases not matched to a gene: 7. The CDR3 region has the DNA TGTGCCTGGAGTCCGGGACTAGAGGTGGAGACCCAGTACTTC. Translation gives CAWSPGLEVETQYF. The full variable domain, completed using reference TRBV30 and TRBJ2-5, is SQTIHQWPATLVQPVGSPLSLECTVEGTSNPNLYWYRQAAGRGLQLLFYSVGIGQISSEVPQNLSASRPQDRQFILSSKKLLLSDSGFYLCAWSPGLEVETQYFGPGTRLLVL.

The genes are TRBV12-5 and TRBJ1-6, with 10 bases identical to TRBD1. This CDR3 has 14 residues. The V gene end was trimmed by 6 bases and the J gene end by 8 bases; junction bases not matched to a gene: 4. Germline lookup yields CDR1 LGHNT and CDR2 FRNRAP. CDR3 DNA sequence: TGTGCTAGTGGGATCGGACAGGGGGATTCACCCCTCCACTTT. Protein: CASGIGQGDSPLHF.

The CDR3 spells CASTSGTTYEQYF. DNA of the CDR3: TGTGCCAGCACTAGCGGGACTACCTACGAGCAGTACTTC. This chain links TRBV6-5 with TRBJ2-7; 9 bases fit TRBD2. The CDR3 consists of 13 residues. The V gene's germline CDR1 is MNHEY and CDR2 SVGAGI. The J segment lost 2 bases and the V segment lost 7 bases, leaving 3 bases of the junction unmatched.

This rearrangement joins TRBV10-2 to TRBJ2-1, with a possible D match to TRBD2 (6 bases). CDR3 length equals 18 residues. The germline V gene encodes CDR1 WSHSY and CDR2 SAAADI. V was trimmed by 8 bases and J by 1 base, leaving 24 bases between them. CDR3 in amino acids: CASLEWGLLGGSYNEQFF. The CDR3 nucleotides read TGCGCCAGCCTAGAGTGGGGACTCCTTGGGGGTTCCTACAATGAGCAGTTCTTC.

CDR3 residues: CASRERVGETQYF. The CDR3 DNA reads TGTGCCAGCAGGGAGCGGGTCGGAGAGACCCAGTACTTC. This chain links TRBV6-5 with TRBJ2-5, with D tentatively TRBD2 (6 bases). The germline V and J ends were trimmed by 6 bases and 4 bases, with 12 bases remaining between them. The length of the CDR3 is 13 residues. The V gene's germline CDR1 is MNHEY and CDR2 SVGAGI.

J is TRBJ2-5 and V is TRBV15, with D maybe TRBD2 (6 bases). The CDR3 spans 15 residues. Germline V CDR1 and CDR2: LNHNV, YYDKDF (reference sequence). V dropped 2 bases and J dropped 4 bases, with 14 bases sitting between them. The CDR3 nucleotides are TGTGCCACCAGCAGACTTAGGGACTCACGAGAGACCCAGTACTTC. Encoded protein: CATSRLRDSRETQYF.

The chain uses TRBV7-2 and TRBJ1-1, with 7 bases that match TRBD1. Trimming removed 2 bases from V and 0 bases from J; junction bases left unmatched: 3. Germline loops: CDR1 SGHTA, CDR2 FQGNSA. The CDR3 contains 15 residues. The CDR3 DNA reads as TGTGCCAGCAGCTTACGACAGGGATTGAACACTGAAGCTTTCTTT. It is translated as CASSLRQGLNTEAFF.

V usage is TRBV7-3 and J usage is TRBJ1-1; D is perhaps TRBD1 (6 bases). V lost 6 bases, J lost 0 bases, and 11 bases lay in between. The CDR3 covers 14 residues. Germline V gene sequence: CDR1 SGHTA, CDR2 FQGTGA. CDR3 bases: TGTGCCAGCAGTCATACAGGGATGAACACTGAAGCTTTCTTT. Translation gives CASSHTGMNTEAFF.

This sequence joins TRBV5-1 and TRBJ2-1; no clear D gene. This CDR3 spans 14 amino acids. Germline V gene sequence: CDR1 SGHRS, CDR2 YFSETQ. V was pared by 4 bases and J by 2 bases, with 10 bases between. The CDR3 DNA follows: TGCGCCAGCAGCCGGAGCCGGGCCTACAATGAGCAGTTCTTC. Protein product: CASSRSRAYNEQFF.

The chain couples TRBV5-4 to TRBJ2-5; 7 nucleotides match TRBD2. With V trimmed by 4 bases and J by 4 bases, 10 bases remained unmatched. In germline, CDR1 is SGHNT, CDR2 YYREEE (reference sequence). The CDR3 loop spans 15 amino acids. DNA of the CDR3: TGTGCCAGCAGCGCCGCCGGGGGGAACGGAGAGACCCAGTACTTC. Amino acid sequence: CASSAAGGNGETQYF.

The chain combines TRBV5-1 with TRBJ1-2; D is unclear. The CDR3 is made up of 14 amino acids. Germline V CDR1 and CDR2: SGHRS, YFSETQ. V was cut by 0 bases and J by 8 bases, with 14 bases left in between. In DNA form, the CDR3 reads TGCGCCAGCAGCTTGGCGGACGAACAGCGGGGCTACACCTTC. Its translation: CASSLADEQRGYTF.